The 28 T cell receptor beta chains presented below share a single source sample, sequenced in a study of regulatory T cells in long-lasting Graves disease. The time point is: newly diagnosed GD, antithyroid drugs for less than 3 months. PBMC RNA served as the TCR library source. The TCR beta library used iRepertoire HTBI primers with Arm-PCR amplification of CDR3. TCRdb re-called the multiplex PCR reads through MiXCR, storing one row per CDR3 protein. The sample consists of 530,000 or so distinct CDR3 sequences, about 16% of them appearing once. This sample was shared with a second study, whose subject was T cells in Graves' hyperthyroidism and ophthalmopathy.

Material: peripheral blood mononuclear cells (PBMCs), obtained at new diagnosis, from a patient treated with antithyroid drugs. The receptors were gathered from a man aged 18-30 years with Graves disease.

The gene calls are TRBV28 and TRBJ1-2; 8 positions agree with TRBD1. Germline V gene lookup returns CDR1 MDHEN and CDR2 SYDVKM. This CDR3 comprises 16 residues. Losses at the gene ends were 4 bases for V and 7 bases for J; bases not matched to a gene: 14. For the CDR3, the DNA is TGTGCCAGCAGTTCCGGACAGGGAGGTGGGAGGGGTGGCTACACCTTC. Amino acids: CASSSGQGGGRGGYTF.

The sample holds a few counts of this clonotype. It is unclear where the CDR3 begins or ends on the DNA, so no DNA is shown, and the CDR3 is as TCRdb lists it. J is TRBJ2-7 and V is TRBV30; the D call in the table, TRBD1, was not verified against the DNA. The CDR3 is 23 residues long, ends included. Looked up from germline, CDR1 is GTSNPN and CDR2 is SVGIG (reference sequence). Here the CDR3 reads CACALRKTPYEQYFGPGTRLKTF.

Ten or more counts support this clonotype. This rearrangement joins TRBV7-9 to TRBJ1-1; TRBD1 is a possible D gene (6 bases). Germline V gene lookup returns CDR1 SEHNR and CDR2 FQNEAQ (reference sequence). The CDR3 runs 17 residues. V dropped 5 bases and J dropped 1 base, with 20 bases sitting between them. CDR3 protein: CASSAKPNREKNTEAFF. The CDR3, as DNA: TGTGCCAGCAGCGCAAAGCCGAACAGGGAGAAGAACACTGAAGCTTTCTTT.

In this sample, this clonotype turned up a few times. The gene calls are TRBV5-1 and TRBJ2-1, with 10 positions matching TRBD2. Trimming removed 3 bases from V and 8 bases from J; junction bases left unmatched: 8. Germline V lookup: CDR1 SGHRS, CDR2 YFSETQ. This CDR3 comprises 15 residues. The CDR3 coding sequence is TGCGCCAGCAGCTCGGGAGCGGGAGGGAGTCATGAGCAGTTCTTC. Its translation: CASSSGAGGSHEQFF.

The CDR3 reads CATSRGDIYSYEQYF. CDR3 in DNA: TGTGCCACCAGCAGAGGGGATATTTACTCCTACGAGCAGTACTTC. This rearrangement joins TRBV15 to TRBJ2-7; no reliable D call. This CDR3 contains 15 residues. V lost 1 base to trimming and J lost 0 bases, with 10 bases between them. In germline, CDR1 is LNHNV, CDR2 YYDKDF (reference sequence). Variable domain in full (rest from reference TRBV15 and TRBJ2-7): DAMVIQNPRYQVTQFGKPVTLSCSQTLNHNVMYWYQQKSSQAPKLLFHYYDKDFNNEADTPDNFQSRRPNTSFCFLDIRSPGLGDTAMYLCATSRGDIYSYEQYFGPGTRLTVT.

This clonotype was recorded many times. The chain couples TRBV7-9 to TRBJ2-1, with TRBD2 identical over 15 bases. The CDR3 sequence is 21 residues long. V was clipped by 5 bases and J by 2 bases; unmatched bases: 16. CDR1 is SEHNR, CDR2 FQNEAQ, per germline (reference sequence). The CDR3 DNA is TGTGCCAGCAGCCCGGTCTTGGGACTAGCGGGAGGTAGAGGGGCCTACAATGAGCAGTTCTTC. Translated: CASSPVLGLAGGRGAYNEQFF.

As regards this clonotype: A far bigger clonotype differs at one base, so this is likely a read error. The genes are TRBV12-3 or TRBV12-4 and TRBJ2-7; TRBD2 agrees at 8 bases. The CDR3 contains 14 residues. J was trimmed by 7 bases and V by 3 bases; bases with no gene match: 8. This CDR3 is CASSFMAGGNEQYF. The CDR3 DNA sequence: TGTGCCAGCAGTTTTATGGCGGGAGGCAATGAGCAGTACTTC.

This clonotype came up a few times. The chain links TRBV6-4 to TRBJ1-1; D gene uncertain. Per germline, CDR1 MRHNA and CDR2 SNTAGT. V was trimmed by 1 base and J by 0 bases, leaving 18 bases between them. The CDR3 length is 18 residues. This CDR3 is CASSDLADEAIMNTEAFF. DNA for the CDR3: TGTGCCAGCAGTGACTTGGCTGACGAAGCAATCATGAACACTGAAGCTTTCTTT.

This clonotype was seen a handful of times. The rearrangement uses TRBV28 and TRBJ1-5; D gene unclear. The CDR3 has 13 amino acids. V lost 2 bases, J lost 6 bases, and 8 bases lay in between. The germline V gene encodes CDR1 MDHEN and CDR2 SYDVKM. The DNA of the CDR3 is TGTGCCAGCAGTTTAAGAAGGGCTCAGCCCCAGCATTTT. Amino acids: CASSLRRAQPQHF.

This clonotype was seen ten or more times. The chain couples TRBV6-5 to TRBJ1-1; the D is unclear. The V gene lost 2 bases and the J gene lost 4 bases, with 8 bases spanning the gap. This CDR3 has 13 residues. The germline gives CDR1 MNHEY, CDR2 SVGAGI. This CDR3 is CASSYGGVTEAFF. CDR3 DNA: TGTGCCAGCAGTTACGGAGGTGTCACTGAAGCTTTCTTT.

This chain joins TRBV19 and TRBJ2-1; no clear D. V shed 0 bases and J shed 7 bases, with 13 bases lying between them. CDR3 length: 15 amino acids. In germline, CDR1 is LNHDA, CDR2 SQIVND (reference sequence). The CDR3 DNA follows: TGTGCCAGTAGTATAGATGGGCACGTGGTAAATGAGCAGTTCTTC. It specifies CASSIDGHVVNEQFF.

The table lists this clonotype with a few counts. The chain uses TRBV7-9 and TRBJ1-2; no firm D call. The germline V gene has CDR1 SEHNR and CDR2 FQNEAQ (reference sequence). V gave up 4 bases and J gave up 7 bases, with 7 bases separating them. The CDR3 is 11 amino acids. The CDR3 DNA reads as TGTGCCAGCAGCTCCGCGCCTGGCTACACCTTC. This gives the protein CASSSAPGYTF.

This clonotype was picked up a small number of times. The V and J genes are TRBV5-4 and TRBJ1-2; D uncertain. The CDR3 consists of 13 residues. V lost 4 bases to trimming and J lost 8 bases, with 15 bases between them. The V gene's germline CDR1 is SGHNT and CDR2 YYREEE (reference sequence). This CDR3 is CASSTRDSGGYTF. The CDR3 DNA reads as TGTGCCAGCAGCACTCGGGATAGCGGAGGCTACACCTTC. Full variable domain (rest looked up from reference TRBV5-4 and TRBJ1-2): ETGVTQSPTHLIKTRGQQVTLRCSSQSGHNTVSWYQQALGQGPQFIFQYYREEENGRGNFPPRFSGLQFPNYSSELNVNALELDDSALYLCASSTRDSGGYTFGSGTRLTVV.

J is TRBJ2-3 and V is TRBV20-1, with 12 bases fitting TRBD2. CDR1 DFQATT and CDR2 SNEGSKA come from the germline V gene (reference sequence). The CDR3 spans 19 residues. With V trimmed by 6 bases and J by 1 base, 17 bases remained unmatched. CDR3 sequence (DNA): TGCAGTGCCCCAAGTCTTTCTAGCGGGAGGGCCGGAGGCACAGATACGCAGTATTTT. This sequence encodes CSAPSLSSGRAGGTDTQYF.

This clonotype was recorded many times. J is TRBJ2-1 and V is TRBV3-1; the match to TRBD2 covers 12 bases. Germline V gives CDR1 LGHDT, CDR2 YNNKEL (reference sequence). The CDR3 runs 18 residues. Trimming took 1 base from V and 5 from J; bases not matched to a gene: 9. The CDR3 nucleotides read TGTGCCAGCAGCCAAGGTCTAGCGGGAGGGCCATTGAACAATGAGCAGTTCTTC. Translated: CASSQGLAGGPLNNEQFF.

This clonotype was detected many times. The chain is built from TRBV20-1 and TRBJ2-1, with 9 bases identical to TRBD2. The CDR3 covers 16 residues. Trimming at V came to 3 bases and at J to 4 bases, leaving 10 bases not matched to a gene. Germline values: CDR1 DFQATT, CDR2 SNEGSKA (reference sequence). The CDR3 is CSARASGGGGYNEQFF. As DNA, the CDR3 is TGCAGTGCTAGGGCCTCTGGCGGGGGGGGTTACAATGAGCAGTTCTTC.

This clonotype was found a few times. The rearrangement uses TRBV7-6 and TRBJ1-1; no reliable D call. Trimming took 1 base from V and 1 from J, leaving 10 bases between them. The CDR3 is made up of 15 amino acids. From germline, CDR1 is SGHVS and CDR2 FNYEAQ. CDR3 in amino acids: CASSLESAGNTEAFF. CDR3 in DNA: TGTGCCAGCAGCTTAGAGTCGGCGGGGAACACTGAAGCTTTCTTT. The variable domain in full, completed from reference TRBV7-6 and TRBJ1-1, reads GAGVSQSPRYKVTKRGQDVALRCDPISGHVSLYWYRQALGQGPEFLTYFNYEAQQDKSGLPNDRFSAERPEGSISTLTIQRTEQRDSAMYRCASSLESAGNTEAFFGQGTRLTVV.

The rearrangement joins TRBV7-2 to TRBJ1-1; no reliable D call. This CDR3 has 12 residues. V was pared by 2 bases and J by 6 bases, with 7 bases between. Germline lookup yields CDR1 SGHTA and CDR2 FQGNSA. This CDR3 reads CASSLLGAEAFF. The CDR3 DNA reads TGTGCCAGCAGCTTACTCGGGGCTGAAGCTTTCTTT.

This clonotype showed up many times. The chain has TRBV18 and TRBJ1-3, with no clear D. Germline loops: CDR1 KGHSH, CDR2 LQKENI. The CDR3 consists of 13 residues. Trimming pared 8 bases from V and 0 bases from J, leaving 8 bases between. The CDR3 DNA reads TGTGCCAGCAGTCCCCCCTCTGGAAACACCATATATTTT. It encodes CASSPPSGNTIYF.

The sample holds many counts of this clonotype. The chain employs TRBV11-2 and TRBJ2-7, with D unclear. V shed 5 bases and J shed 1 base, with 12 bases lying between them. Germline V gives CDR1 SGHAT, CDR2 FQNNGV. The CDR3 loop spans 14 amino acids. CDR3 in DNA: TGTGCCAGCAGCAAACAACGTGGGTCCTACGAGCAGTACTTC. This codes for CASSKQRGSYEQYF.

This clonotype was counted only a few times. This sequence joins TRBV6-2 or TRBV6-3 and TRBJ1-4; D gene ambiguous. There are 15 residues in the CDR3. Germline CDR1 is MNHEY and CDR2 is SVGEGT. The V gene lost 6 bases and the J gene lost 7 bases, with 18 bases spanning the gap. This CDR3 reads CASSMNRAALEKLFF. The DNA of the CDR3 is TGTGCCAGCAGCATGAACCGGGCAGCGCTTGAAAAACTGTTTTTT.

This clonotype was picked up many times. V is TRBV30 and J is TRBJ2-3; 10 bases map to TRBD2. Germline CDR1 GTSNPN, CDR2 SVGIG (reference sequence). CDR3 length: 13 residues. After removal of 5 bases from V and 3 bases from J, the junction contained 2 bases not matched to a gene. CDR3 protein: CAWQAGGTDTQYF. The CDR3 DNA follows: TGTGCCTGGCAAGCGGGAGGGACAGATACGCAGTATTTT.

The chain joins TRBV5-1 to TRBJ2-3; 9 bases agree with TRBD1. The V gene's germline CDR1 is SGHRS and CDR2 YFSETQ. This CDR3 has 14 residues. Trimming removed 3 bases from V and 7 bases from J; junction bases left unmatched: 6. The CDR3 sequence is CASSWDRVQNTQYF. The CDR3, as DNA: TGCGCCAGCAGCTGGGACAGGGTTCAAAATACGCAGTATTTT.

The chain is built from TRBV20-1 and TRBJ2-4; D gene uncertain. CDR1 and CDR2 from the germline V gene are DFQATT and SNEGSKA (reference sequence). V was pared by 5 bases and J by 7 bases, with 18 bases between. The CDR3 is 14 residues long. CDR3 sequence: CSAAPRSGWNIQYF. The CDR3 bases are TGCAGTGCTGCCCCCCGGTCTGGGTGGAACATTCAGTACTTC.

This clonotype was observed a few times. The chain couples TRBV24-1 to TRBJ1-5; possibly TRBD1 for D (5 bases). Trimming took 4 bases from V and 0 from J, leaving 12 bases between them. The CDR3 loop spans 16 amino acids. From germline, CDR1 is KGHDR and CDR2 SFDVKD. The CDR3 nucleotides read TGTGCCACCAGTGAGGGGACTCTGGATAGCAATCAGCCCCAGCATTTT. Protein sequence: CATSEGTLDSNQPQHF.

There are a few counts of this clonotype. The chain combines TRBV4-1 with TRBJ2-3; D uncertain. Germline-derived CDR1 and CDR2 are MGHRA and YSYEKL. V was pared by 1 base and J by 2 bases, with 16 bases between. The CDR3 extends over 17 amino acids. The CDR3 sequence is CASSQVTAEHFTDTQYF. CDR3 in DNA: TGCGCCAGCAGCCAAGTAACAGCCGAGCATTTCACAGATACGCAGTATTTT.

This clonotype was recorded a few times. The conserved closing phenylalanine or tryptophan is absent in this CDR3, likely reflecting a read error. No DNA is shown, since the ends of the CDR3 on it are uncertain; the CDR3 is the one TCRdb lists. The CDR3 sequence is CAISESTGLGFRI. The V call is TRBV10-3, the J call TRBJ2-7; TRBD2, the table's D call, was not compared with the DNA. CDR1 is ENHRY and CDR2 is SYGVKD in the germline V gene. A total of 13 residues make up the CDR3, ends included.

This clonotype was recorded a few times. V gene TRBV19 combines with J gene TRBJ2-1, with a weak D call TRBD2 (6 bases). The germline V gene has CDR1 LNHDA and CDR2 SQIVND (reference sequence). The CDR3 is 16 amino acids. Trimming stripped 0 bases from V and 5 bases from J, with 14 bases between. The CDR3: CASSIDPWGGNNEQFF. The CDR3 DNA follows: TGTGCCAGTAGTATAGATCCGTGGGGCGGGAACAATGAGCAGTTCTTC. The full variable domain, completed using reference TRBV19 and TRBJ2-1, is DGGITQSPKYLFRKEGQNVTLSCEQNLNHDAMYWYRQDPGQGLRLIYYSQIVNDFQKGDIAEGYSVSREKKESFPLTVTSAQKNPTAFYLCASSIDPWGGNNEQFFGPGTRLTVL.